The 13 T cell receptor beta chains given below trace back to one sample, sequenced in a study of T cells in Graves' hyperthyroidism and ophthalmopathy. What was amplified from RNA transcripts were TCR beta CDR3 regions. The HTBI primer set drove a first-round RT-PCR of the TCR CDR3. MiXCR, run by TCRdb on the multiplex PCR reads, gives a single entry per CDR3 protein. The sample comprises hundreds of thousands of distinct CDR3 sequences, nearly 20% of which are singletons, and 40% to 50% rests with the top ten. Sequenced material: blood. The origin of the receptors is a middle-aged man with Graves' ophthalmopathy.

The chain couples TRBV5-1 to TRBJ2-3; TRBD1 might be the D (5 bases). The length of the CDR3 is 15 residues. V lost 0 bases to trimming and J lost 5 bases, with 13 bases between them. Germline CDR1 and CDR2: SGHRS and YFSETQ. CDR3 sequence (DNA): TGCGCCAGCAGCTTGGGGCGACAGAAAGGAGATACGCAGTATTTT. As protein: CASSLGRQKGDTQYF.

The chain has TRBV20-1 and TRBJ1-3; D is unresolved. This CDR3 comprises 16 residues. CDR1 is DFQATT and CDR2 is SNEGSKA in the germline V gene (reference sequence). Trimming pared 6 bases from V and 0 bases from J, leaving 18 bases between. The DNA for the CDR3 is TGCAGTGCATCAGCGACTTGGGGTTCCTCTGGAAACACCATATATTTT. This translates into CSASATWGSSGNTIYF.

A few counts support this clonotype. The chain recombines TRBV27 with TRBJ1-2; no reliable D call. V lost 0 bases to trimming and J lost 6 bases, with 8 bases between them. This CDR3 comprises 13 residues. The germline CDR1 and CDR2 sequences are MNHEY and SMNVEV (reference sequence). The CDR3 reads CASSLSAIHGYTF. CDR3 DNA sequence: TGTGCCAGCAGTTTATCGGCGATCCATGGCTACACCTTC.

This clonotype was observed many times. The V gene is TRBV3-1, the J gene TRBJ2-1; D not resolved. Trimming took 4 bases from V and 6 from J, leaving 16 bases between them. From germline, CDR1 is LGHDT and CDR2 YNNKEL (reference sequence). The CDR3 spans 15 residues. CDR3 DNA: TGTGCCAGCAGCCCCCTAGGGTCCTTGGTCAATGAGCAGTTCTTC. Translating it yields CASSPLGSLVNEQFF.

This clonotype showed up just a few times. This sequence joins TRBV20-1 and TRBJ1-2, with D unclear. The CDR3 totals 13 residues. Germline V lookup: CDR1 DFQATT, CDR2 SNEGSKA (reference sequence). The V end was cut by 6 bases, the J end by 3 bases, with 14 bases between. The CDR3 bases are TGCAGTGCCAAGGGTTGGGGTGACTATGGCTACACCTTC. This encodes CSAKGWGDYGYTF.

The DNA of the CDR3 is TGCGCCAGCAGCCTCCACGTGGGGGAAAGCATCTACAATGAGCAGTTCTTC. It specifies CASSLHVGESIYNEQFF. The chain employs TRBV5-1 and TRBJ2-1, with D perhaps matching TRBD1 or TRBD2 (5 bases each). This CDR3 spans 17 amino acids. Trimming shortened V by 4 bases and J by 3 bases, and 20 bases separated the two germline ends. The germline CDR1 and CDR2 sequences are SGHRS and YFSETQ.

Many counts were recorded for this clonotype. This chain uses TRBV5-1 with TRBJ1-1; tentatively, D is TRBD1 (6 bases). V was shortened by 3 bases and J by 10 bases, with 16 bases between the two germline ends. The germline V gene has CDR1 SGHRS and CDR2 YFSETQ. The CDR3 spans 13 residues. The CDR3 nucleotides are TGCGCCAGCAGCTGGGGACACGGAAACGGAGCTTTCTTT. This gives the protein CASSWGHGNGAFF.

The sample holds a few counts of this clonotype. This chain connects TRBV28 to TRBJ1-5; D perhaps matches TRBD1 (6 bases). The CDR3 contains 15 residues. Germline CDR1 and CDR2: MDHEN and SYDVKM. V was cut by 5 bases and J by 7 bases, with 18 bases left in between. CDR3 DNA sequence: TGTGCCAGCAGTCCGACACAGGGTTTTCCGCAGCCCCAGCATTTT. Its translation is CASSPTQGFPQPQHF.

This clonotype was observed a few times. The chain is built from TRBV5-8 and TRBJ2-2; D is undetermined. The germline CDR1 and CDR2 sequences are SGHTS and YDEGEE. This CDR3 region has 13 residues. V lost 4 bases to trimming and J lost 6 bases, with 10 bases between them. The CDR3 DNA reads as TGTGCCAGCAGCCATCCTAACGCCGGGGAGCTGTTTTTT. Translated, it gives CASSHPNAGELFF.

This chain links TRBV29-1 with TRBJ2-1; TRBD2 is a possible D gene (6 bases). The germline gives CDR1 SQVTM, CDR2 ANQGSEA. V gave up 7 bases and J gave up 5 bases, with 15 bases separating them. This CDR3 comprises 13 residues. DNA for the CDR3: TGCAGCGCAGCTGGGGGGAGGAACAATGAGCAGTTCTTC. Encoded protein: CSAAGGRNNEQFF.

This clonotype was picked up many times. J is TRBJ1-5 and V is TRBV2; the D gene is possibly TRBD1 (6 bases). The germline V and J ends were trimmed by 5 bases and 7 bases, with 24 bases remaining between them. Germline values: CDR1 SNHLY, CDR2 FYNNEI. There are 17 residues in the CDR3. The CDR3 bases are TGTGCCAGCAGTTCCCTGGGGGGGCCACACTCGGAACAGCCCCAGCATTTT. Its protein is CASSSLGGPHSEQPQHF.

The sample holds many counts of this clonotype. This chain connects TRBV10-2 to TRBJ2-7; 10 nucleotides agree with TRBD1. CDR3 length: 12 residues. Losses at the gene ends were 7 bases for V and 7 bases for J; bases not matched to a gene: 4. The V gene's germline CDR1 is WSHSY and CDR2 SAAADI. The CDR3 spells CASNGQGGEQYF. CDR3 DNA: TGCGCCAGCAATGGACAGGGGGGGGAGCAGTACTTC.

This clonotype was found a few times. The chain has TRBV7-9 and TRBJ2-5; a possible D gene is TRBD2 (5 bases). This CDR3 is built from 16 residues. Germline V lookup: CDR1 SEHNR, CDR2 FQNEAQ (reference sequence). V was shortened by 0 bases and J by 4 bases, with 15 bases between the two germline ends. CDR3: CASSLARHGLGETQYF. CDR3 bases: TGTGCCAGCAGCTTAGCGAGACATGGACTCGGAGAGACCCAGTACTTC.